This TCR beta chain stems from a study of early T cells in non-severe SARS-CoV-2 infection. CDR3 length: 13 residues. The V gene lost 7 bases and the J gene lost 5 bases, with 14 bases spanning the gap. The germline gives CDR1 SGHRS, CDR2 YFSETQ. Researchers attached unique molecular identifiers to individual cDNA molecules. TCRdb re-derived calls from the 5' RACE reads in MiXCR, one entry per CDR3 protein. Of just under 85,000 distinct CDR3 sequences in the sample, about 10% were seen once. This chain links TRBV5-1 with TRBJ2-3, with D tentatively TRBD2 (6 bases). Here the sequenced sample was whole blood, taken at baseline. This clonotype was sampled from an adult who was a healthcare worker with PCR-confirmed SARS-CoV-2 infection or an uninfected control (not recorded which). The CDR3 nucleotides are TGCGCCAGCGGAACCGGAGGGAGAGATACGCAGTATTTT. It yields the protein CASGTGGRDTQYF. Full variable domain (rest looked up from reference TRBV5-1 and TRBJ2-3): KAGVTQTPRYLIKTRGQQVTLSCSPISGHRSVSWYQQTPGQGLQFLFEYFSETQRNKGNFPGRFSGRQFSNSRSEMNVSTLELGDSALYLCASGTGGRDTQYFGPGTRLTVL.